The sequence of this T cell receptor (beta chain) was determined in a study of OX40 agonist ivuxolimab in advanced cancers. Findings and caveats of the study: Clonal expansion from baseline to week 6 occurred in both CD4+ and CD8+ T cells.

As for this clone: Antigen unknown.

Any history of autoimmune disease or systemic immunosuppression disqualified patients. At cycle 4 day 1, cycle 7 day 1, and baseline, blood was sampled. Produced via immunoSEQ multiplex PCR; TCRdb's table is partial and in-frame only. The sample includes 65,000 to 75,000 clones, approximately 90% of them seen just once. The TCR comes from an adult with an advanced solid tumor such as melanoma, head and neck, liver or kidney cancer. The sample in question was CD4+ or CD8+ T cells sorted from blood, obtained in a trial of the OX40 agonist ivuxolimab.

CDR3 in DNA: TGCGCCAGCAGCCAAGGACAAACGTTTAGCGGCTACGAGCAGTACTTC. Its protein product is CASSQGQTFSGYEQYF. V usage is TRBV4-1 and J usage is TRBJ2-7; TRBD2 is a possible D gene (6 bases). The CDR3 has 16 amino acids. Germline assignment: CDR1 MGHRA and CDR2 YSYEKL. The V end was cut by 1 base, the J end by 3 bases, with 16 bases between.